What follows are 19 T cell receptor beta chains derived from one specimen sequenced in a study of early T cells in non-severe SARS-CoV-2 infection. TCRdb used MiXCR to reprocess the 5' RACE reads, holding one entry per CDR3 protein. Found here are 70,000 to 95,000 distinct CDR3 sequences, around 17% of them singletons; the top ten hold 2.9%. Source material: whole blood. The receptor source for this set is an adult who was a healthcare worker with PCR-confirmed SARS-CoV-2 infection or an uninfected control (not recorded which).

This clonotype was counted many times. The chain joins TRBV20-1 to TRBJ2-7; 7 positions agree with TRBD2. Germline V lookup: CDR1 DFQATT, CDR2 SNEGSKA (reference sequence). This CDR3 contains 15 residues. V lost 3 bases, J lost 2 bases, and 10 bases stayed unmatched. Here the CDR3 reads CSASSRERDTYEQYF. CDR3 nucleotides: TGCAGTGCTAGCTCTAGGGAGCGGGATACCTACGAGCAGTACTTC.

The J gene is TRBJ2-5, the V gene TRBV20-1; 10 positions agree with TRBD2. The CDR3 runs to 13 residues. The V and J ends lost 2 bases and 5 bases, in that order; junction bases with no gene match: 2. Germline V gene lookup returns CDR1 DFQATT and CDR2 SNEGSKA (reference sequence). The CDR3 loop is CSARPGLAETQYF. The CDR3 DNA is TGCAGTGCTAGACCGGGACTAGCGGAGACCCAGTACTTC.

The chain is built from TRBV20-1 and TRBJ2-6; D remains unclear. CDR1 is DFQATT and CDR2 is SNEGSKA in the germline V gene (reference sequence). Trimming cost V 1 base and J 1 base, with 17 bases left between them. The CDR3 contains 18 residues. Written as DNA, the CDR3 is TGCAGTGCTAGAGCCCCGCTAGAAGTTGGTTCTGGGGCCAACGTCCTGACTTTC. Protein sequence: CSARAPLEVGSGANVLTF.

This clonotype was seen many times. The J gene is TRBJ1-4, the V gene TRBV28; possibly TRBD1 for D (6 bases). The germline gives CDR1 MDHEN, CDR2 SYDVKM. Trimming pared 6 bases from V and 5 bases from J, leaving 16 bases between. The CDR3 is made up of 15 amino acids. The CDR3 protein is CASSSPGQRNEKLFF. As DNA, the CDR3 is TGTGCCAGCAGCTCACCGGGACAAAGAAATGAAAAACTGTTTTTT.

This chain joins TRBV5-4 and TRBJ2-3; tentatively, D is TRBD1 (6 bases). The V end lost 2 bases, the J end lost 7 bases, and 11 bases lay between the germline ends. CDR1 and CDR2 from the germline V gene are SGHNT and YYREEE (reference sequence). The length of the CDR3 is 13 residues. CDR3 coding DNA: TGTGCCAGCAGCTTATTCACAGGGAATACGCAGTATTTT. This gives the protein CASSLFTGNTQYF. The entire variable domain, with the rest obtained from reference TRBV5-4 and TRBJ2-3, is as follows: ETGVTQSPTHLIKTRGQQVTLRCSSQSGHNTVSWYQQALGQGPQFIFQYYREEENGRGNFPPRFSGLQFPNYSSELNVNALELDDSALYLCASSLFTGNTQYFGPGTRLTVL.

This clonotype was found a few times. The J gene is TRBJ2-5, the V gene TRBV20-1; 8 bases fit TRBD2. From germline, CDR1 is DFQATT and CDR2 SNEGSKA (reference sequence). The CDR3 runs to 15 residues. J lost 2 bases, V lost 3 bases, and 8 bases had no gene match. The CDR3 coding sequence is TGCAGTGCTAGTATAGCTAGCGGGCGTCAAGAGACCCAGTACTTC. Translating gives CSASIASGRQETQYF.

The chain employs TRBV11-2 and TRBJ2-3; TRBD1 is a possible D gene (6 bases). CDR1 is SGHAT, CDR2 FQNNGV, per germline. The CDR3 length is 15 residues. The V and J ends lost 4 bases and 8 bases respectively, with 19 bases between them. CDR3 sequence: CASSSQTGLVGTQYF. In DNA form, the CDR3 reads TGTGCCAGCAGCTCTCAGACAGGCCTCGTCGGTACGCAGTATTTT.

This chain joins TRBV28 and TRBJ1-2; D remains ambiguous. V lost 6 bases, J lost 8 bases, and 10 bases lay in between. The CDR3 spans 11 residues. Germline CDR1 reads MDHEN; CDR2 reads SYDVKM. CDR3 in amino acids: CASSRVVGYTF. DNA for the CDR3: TGTGCCAGCAGCCGAGTTGTCGGCTACACCTTC.

V usage is TRBV2 and J usage is TRBJ1-1; D unclear. This CDR3 contains 16 residues. V dropped 5 bases and J dropped 0 bases, with 16 bases sitting between them. Germline V CDR1 and CDR2: SNHLY, FYNNEI. The CDR3 nucleotides are TGTGCCAGCAGTCCCAAGAGGGTCTCTGTGAACACTGAAGCTTTCTTT. It encodes CASSPKRVSVNTEAFF.

This clonotype was observed a few times. This sequence joins TRBV12-3 or TRBV12-4 and TRBJ1-3; D possibly corresponds to TRBD1 (5 bases). V was trimmed by 3 bases and J by 0 bases, leaving 12 bases between them. This CDR3 has 16 residues. CDR3 in DNA: TGTGCCAGCAGTTTGGGGGGGGAAGCCTCTGGAAACACCATATATTTT. This translates into CASSLGGEASGNTIYF.

This clonotype was seen a few times. The chain joins TRBV30 to TRBJ1-5; 7 bases are shared with TRBD1. Looked up from germline, CDR1 is GTSNPN and CDR2 is SVGIG (reference sequence). This CDR3 contains 14 residues. V dropped 2 bases and J dropped 2; count of bases not matched to a gene: 3. CDR3 in DNA: TGTGCCTGGAGTCGAACAGGGGGCAATCAGCCCCAGCATTTT. As protein: CAWSRTGGNQPQHF.

In its sample, this clonotype was seen a few times. V gene TRBV29-1 combines with J gene TRBJ1-4; tentatively, D is TRBD1 (5 bases). This CDR3 has 13 amino acids. Germline-derived CDR1 and CDR2 are SQVTM and ANQGSEA. The V gene lost 1 base and the J gene lost 8 bases, with 11 bases spanning the gap. Here the CDR3 DNA reads TGCAGCGTTGAAGGCCCAGGGAGGGAAAAACTGTTTTTT. Translating it yields CSVEGPGREKLFF. Full variable domain (missing parts from reference TRBV29-1 and TRBJ1-4): SAVISQKPSRDICQRGTSLTIQCQVDSQVTMMFWYRQQPGQSLTLIATANQGSEATYESGFVIDKFPISRPNLTFSTLTVSNMSPEDSSIYLCSVEGPGREKLFFGSGTQLSVL.

This clonotype appeared a few times. The chain combines TRBV12-3 or TRBV12-4 with TRBJ2-1; 8 nucleotides match TRBD2. V gave up 3 bases and J gave up 3 bases; unmatched junction bases: 4. The CDR3 consists of 15 residues. CDR3 sequence (DNA): TGTGCCAGCAGTTTCGCCGGGACTAGCTACAATGAGCAGTTCTTC. This sequence encodes CASSFAGTSYNEQFF.

This clonotype was counted only a few times. J is TRBJ2-1 and V is TRBV10-2; 9 bases are shared with TRBD1. Germline trimming cut 9 bases from V and 3 bases from J; bases unmatched to any gene: 6. The CDR3 spans 14 residues. Germline CDR1 and CDR2: WSHSY and SAAADI. The CDR3: CASSGQGNYNEQFF. CDR3 sequence (DNA): TGCGCCAGTTCGGGACAGGGCAACTACAATGAGCAGTTCTTC.

This clonotype was seen a few times. The gene calls are TRBV11-2 and TRBJ2-3; TRBD2 matches 10 bases. The CDR3 spans 18 residues. Germline V CDR1 and CDR2: SGHAT, FQNNGV. Trimming took 0 bases from V and 6 from J; bases not matched to a gene: 12. DNA of the CDR3: TGTGCCAGCAGCTTAGATGGAAGCGGGGGGGCCGCGGTGGATACGCAGTATTTT. It encodes CASSLDGSGGAAVDTQYF.

The gene calls are TRBV20-1 and TRBJ2-7; 9 bases line up with TRBD1. The CDR3 loop spans 17 amino acids. The germline V gene has CDR1 DFQATT and CDR2 SNEGSKA (reference sequence). Trimming at V came to 1 base and at J to 5 bases, leaving 15 bases not matched to a gene. CDR3 protein: CSARAYRGQAAGDEQYF. DNA of the CDR3: TGCAGTGCTAGAGCATACAGGGGGCAGGCGGCAGGCGACGAGCAGTACTTC.

CDR3 sequence: CASSLEVPIYEQYF. The CDR3 DNA sequence: TGTGCCAGCAGTTTAGAGGTACCTATCTACGAGCAGTACTTC. The rearrangement uses TRBV12-3 or TRBV12-4 and TRBJ2-7; no definite D call. The CDR3 length is 14 residues. The germline V and J ends were trimmed by 1 base and 3 bases, with 10 bases remaining between them.

J is TRBJ2-1 and V is TRBV7-9, with 14 bases fitting TRBD2. The trim removed 3 bases at V and 8 bases at J, leaving 3 bases unmatched. CDR1 is SEHNR and CDR2 is FQNEAQ in the germline V gene (reference sequence). This CDR3 has 15 residues. CDR3 DNA sequence: TGTGCCAGCAGCTTGGGACTAGCGGGAGCTCATGAGCAGTTCTTC. Translated: CASSLGLAGAHEQFF.

This clonotype was counted ten times or more. The chain links TRBV5-1 to TRBJ2-7; D may be TRBD1 (8 bases). This CDR3 region has 13 residues. Germline-derived CDR1 and CDR2 are SGHRS and YFSETQ. The V end was cut by 3 bases, the J end by 6 bases, with 13 bases between. The CDR3 region is CASSSYRGGEQYF. The CDR3, as DNA: TGCGCCAGCAGCTCGTACAGGGGGGGCGAGCAGTACTTC.